This T cell receptor (beta chain) was captured in a study of shared clonotypes between healthy human individuals. Per sorted-subset replicate PCR, input was approximately 0.2 ug DNA, representing about 32,000 T cell genomes. Data came from immunoSEQ multiplex PCR; TCRdb stores just in-frame clones and leaves some out. The profile shows about 510,000 clones, about 95% of them singletons. This CDR3 comprises 13 residues. From germline, CDR1 is MGHRA and CDR2 YSYEKL. The V and J ends lost 4 bases and 5 bases respectively, with 11 bases between them. In the case of this clone: Its antigen remains unidentified.

General study findings and limits: An anticipated effect of sequencing depth on clonotype sharing among donors was recognized.

Sample: naive CD4+ T cells sorted from blood. Subset: CD45RA+ positively selected. V usage is TRBV4-1 and J usage is TRBJ2-5; no firm D call. The sequence derives from a woman under 40 in good health. As DNA, the CDR3 is TGCGCCAGCAGCCCTGCGGAGTTGGAGACCCAGTACTTC. This encodes CASSPAELETQYF.